Reported below is one T cell receptor (beta chain). Antigen specificity is unknown. The germline CDR1 and CDR2 sequences are WNHNN and SYGVQD (reference sequence). Trimming cost V 9 bases and J 10 bases; bases outside gene matches: 5. CDR3 length: 13 residues. Generated by immunoSEQ multiplex PCR, the TCRdb table keeps only in-frame clones and is missing some. The sample contains some 250,000 clones, approximately 83% of which appear only once. The data were obtained in a study of cytomegalovirus exposure and HLA in healthy donors. Overall study context: The 130 or so validation repertoires were reported in a later analysis to have been generated on the same platform as the approximately 700 first-cohort repertoires.

Study conclusions and caveats: The study labeled 150 or so TCR beta chains cytomegalovirus-associated.

The rearrangement joins TRBV10-1 to TRBJ2-1; 14 positions agree with TRBD2. The source is a woman aged 25 to 39 in good health and CMV-seropositive. Material: PBMCs. The CDR3 protein is CASGTSGSGEQFF. CDR3 nucleotide sequence: TGCGCCAGTGGGACTAGCGGGAGCGGGGAGCAGTTCTTC.